Reported below is one TCR beta chain. The sample comes from a study of blood T cells in healthy people across ages. Study context: About one barcoded beta molecule per two T cells was the capture yield of template switching.

V shed 7 bases and J 10 bases; nucleotides not matched to a gene: 14. The CDR3 consists of 13 residues. Germline lookup yields CDR1 DFQATT and CDR2 SNEGSKA (reference sequence). The use of a sample-barcoded 5' primer and a J-beta primer mix characterized a second PCR of about 7 to 12 cycles. In TCRdb, the 5' RACE reads were re-called with MiXCR into one record per CDR3 protein. Among roughly 900,000 distinct CDR3 sequences listed, around 28% were seen once. Sequenced sample: blood. The TCR originated in a woman older than 75 in good health. The genes are TRBV20-1 and TRBJ2-7; 9 bases are a match to TRBD2. The CDR3 region has the DNA TGCAGTGTCAAGAGCCCGGGACTAGCTCTTCAGTACTTC. The encoded protein is CSVKSPGLALQYF.